These 24 T cell receptor beta chains originate from one sample sequenced in a study of identical twins. TCRdb called the 5' RACE reads again in MiXCR, with one record for every CDR3 protein. The sample consists of about 1.7 million distinct CDR3 sequences, around 33% of them appearing once. Sample: cord blood. These receptors were taken from a newborn girl in good health.

This chain connects TRBV14 to TRBJ2-3; 13 bases are a match to TRBD2. The CDR3 runs to 17 residues. Trimming removed 3 bases from V and 2 bases from J; junction bases left unmatched: 5. Germline V CDR1 and CDR2: SGHDN, FVKESK. The CDR3 DNA sequence: TGTGCCAGCAGCCATGGACTAGCGGGAGAAACCACAGATACGCAGTATTTT. Its translation is CASSHGLAGETTDTQYF.

The V gene is TRBV20-1, the J gene TRBJ2-2; 8 bases align to TRBD1. This CDR3 is 14 amino acids long. Per the germline V gene, CDR1 is DFQATT and CDR2 is SNEGSKA (reference sequence). The CDR3 reads CIITGQENTGELFF. CDR3 DNA sequence: TGCATCATAACGGGACAGGAAAACACCGGGGAGCTGTTTTTT.

This clonotype has more than one count but fewer than ten. The chain is built from TRBV29-1 and TRBJ2-1; 8 bases align to TRBD2. The ends lost 4 bases at V and 4 bases at J; junction bases unmatched: 6. Germline assignment: CDR1 SQVTM and CDR2 ANQGSEA. The CDR3 spans 14 residues. The CDR3 spells CSVGYGRVYNEQFF. The CDR3 DNA sequence: TGCAGCGTTGGTTACGGGAGGGTATACAATGAGCAGTTCTTC.

The chain is built from TRBV20-1 and TRBJ2-1; TRBD2 might be the D (6 bases). CDR3 length: 14 residues. V was clipped by 6 bases and J by 0 bases, with 12 bases between them. Germline lookup yields CDR1 DFQATT and CDR2 SNEGSKA (reference sequence). For the CDR3, the DNA is TGCAGTGCGCCGTCTAGCGTCTCCTACAATGAGCAGTTCTTC. Translation gives CSAPSSVSYNEQFF.

Details on this clonotype: Germline is not matched at one junction end, which may reflect a read error. V gene TRBV5-5 combines with J gene TRBJ2-1; no reliable D call. There are 15 residues in the CDR3. From germline, CDR1 is SGHKS and CDR2 YYEKEE (reference sequence). CDR3 nucleotide sequence: TGTGCCAGCAGCTTGGGACCGAGCTCCTACAGTGAGCAGTTCTTC. It specifies CASSLGPSSYSEQFF.

The genes are TRBV21-1 and TRBJ1-2; the D call in the table, TRBD1, was not verified against the DNA. TRBV21-1 is marked as a pseudogene. This CDR3 region has 16 residues. CDR3 nucleotides: TGTGCCAGGACCGGACAGAGCGGATTTGTGGACTATGGCTACACCTTC. Translated, it gives CARTGQSGFVDYGYTF.

Only a few counts were recorded for this clonotype. The V gene is TRBV4-1, the J gene TRBJ2-1, with D perhaps TRBD1 or TRBD2 (5 bases each). The germline V gene has CDR1 MGHRA and CDR2 YSYEKL. Trimming removed 0 bases at V and 3 bases at J, with 21 bases between. The CDR3 loop spans 19 amino acids. This chain's CDR3 is CASSQEGVKLGGGYNEQFF. The CDR3 nucleotides are TGCGCCAGCAGCCAAGAGGGGGTCAAACTAGGCGGAGGCTACAATGAGCAGTTCTTC.

V usage is TRBV20-1 and J usage is TRBJ2-7; the match to TRBD1 covers 8 bases. Trimming at V came to 5 bases and at J to 2 bases, leaving 8 bases not matched to a gene. The CDR3 contains 14 residues. Looked up from germline, CDR1 is DFQATT and CDR2 is SNEGSKA (reference sequence). The CDR3 loop reads CSASKRTGPYEQYF. CDR3 bases: TGCAGTGCTTCCAAACGGACAGGGCCCTACGAGCAGTACTTC.

The sample holds a few counts of this clonotype. The chain uses TRBV27 and TRBJ2-7; the D call may be TRBD1 or TRBD2 (5 bases each). V lost 3 bases and J 2 bases, leaving 14 bases between the germline ends. Per germline, CDR1 MNHEY and CDR2 SMNVEV (reference sequence). CDR3 size: 15 residues. The chain's CDR3 is CASSFARVGAYEQYF. DNA for the CDR3: TGTGCCAGCAGTTTTGCCCGTGTGGGGGCCTACGAGCAGTACTTC.

This chain connects TRBV10-1 to TRBJ1-1; the D is unclear. V gave up 1 base and J gave up 4 bases, with 10 bases separating them. This CDR3 has 14 residues. Germline lookup yields CDR1 WNHNN and CDR2 SYGVQD (reference sequence). The CDR3 region is CASSELAGGTEAFF. Written as DNA, the CDR3 is TGCGCCAGCAGTGAGTTGGCGGGAGGCACTGAAGCTTTCTTT.

This clonotype was counted only a few times. The CDR3 loop is CASSVGSTDQPQHF. CDR3 DNA: TGTGCCAGCAGTGTGGGTAGCACAGATCAGCCCCAGCATTTT. V and J are TRBV6-1 and TRBJ1-5, with unresolved D. Germline V gene sequence: CDR1 MNHNS, CDR2 SASEGT. This CDR3 spans 14 amino acids. V lost 4 bases and J lost 5, with 12 bases in between.

Ten or more counts support this clonotype. DNA of the CDR3: TGTGCCAGCAGTTGGGACAACTATGGCTACACCTTC. This sequence encodes CASSWDNYGYTF. The chain has TRBV12-3 or TRBV12-4 and TRBJ1-2, with D possibly matching TRBD1 (5 bases). V was cut by 4 bases and J by 2 bases, with 5 bases left in between. This CDR3 is built from 12 residues.

This rearrangement joins TRBV5-1 to TRBJ2-7; TRBD1 might be the D (6 bases). Looked up from germline, CDR1 is SGHRS and CDR2 is YFSETQ. The CDR3 runs to 14 residues. V was trimmed by 5 bases and J by 1 base, leaving 13 bases between them. The CDR3 sequence: CASSPGQMSYEQYF. For the CDR3, the DNA is TGCGCCAGCAGTCCGGGACAAATGTCCTACGAGCAGTACTTC.

This rearrangement joins TRBV9 to TRBJ2-2; D is perhaps TRBD2 (5 bases). Germline CDR1 SGDLS, CDR2 YYNGEE. V lost 0 bases and J 1 base, leaving 10 bases between the germline ends. CDR3 size: 16 residues. In nucleotides, the CDR3 is TGTGCCAGCAGCGTAGGTGGCGCGGGGAACACCGGGGAGCTGTTTTTT. Translating gives CASSVGGAGNTGELFF. The full variable domain, completed using reference TRBV9 and TRBJ2-2, is DSGVTQTPKHLITATGQRVTLRCSPRSGDLSVYWYQQSLDQGLQFLIQYYNGEERAKGNILERFSAQQFPDLHSELNLSSLELGDSALYFCASSVGGAGNTGELFFGEGSRLTVL.

Note on this clonotype: The junction does not match germline at one end; this may be a read error. The V call is TRBV10-1, the J call TRBJ2-2, with D perhaps being TRBD1 or TRBD2 (5 bases each). CDR3 length equals 12 residues. Germline V gene sequence: CDR1 WNHNN, CDR2 SYGVQD (reference sequence). The DNA of the CDR3 is TGTGCCAGCAGTGGGACCACCGGGGAGCTGTTTTTT. Residues: CASSGTTGELFF.

Comments on this clonotype: The junction differs from germline at one of its ends, possibly a read error. The chain is built from TRBV20-1 and TRBJ2-1, with 9 bases matching TRBD2. The CDR3 runs to 14 residues. The germline V gene encodes CDR1 DFQATT and CDR2 SNEGSKA (reference sequence). The CDR3 DNA reads as TGCGGTGCTAGCGGGACTAGCAGAAACAATGAGCAGTTCTTC. Translating gives CGASGTSRNNEQFF.

There are a few counts of this clonotype. This chain joins TRBV7-9 and TRBJ1-2, with a possible D match to TRBD1 (5 bases). Germline CDR1 SEHNR, CDR2 FQNEAQ (reference sequence). V was shortened by 5 bases and J by 4 bases, with 11 bases between the two germline ends. CDR3 length: 13 amino acids. In DNA form, the CDR3 reads TGTGCCAGCAGCCCCCCAGACAGCTATGGCTACACCTTC. Translated: CASSPPDSYGYTF.

The chain links TRBV11-1 to TRBJ2-3; TRBD1 or TRBD2 may be the D gene (5 bases each). CDR1 and CDR2 from the germline V gene are SGHAT and FQDESV (reference sequence). V was pared by 5 bases and J by 3 bases, with 18 bases between. This CDR3 has 16 residues. Here the CDR3 DNA reads TGTGCCAGCAGCGACCGTCCCGGGGCTAGTACAGATACGCAGTATTTT. It yields the protein CASSDRPGASTDTQYF.

In regard to this clonotype: A much larger clone differs from this one at a single base, so this may be a read error. The gene calls are TRBV20-1 and TRBJ2-1; D might be TRBD1 (5 bases). With 3 bases removed from V and 4 bases from J, the gap between germline ends came to 13 bases. This CDR3 has 14 amino acids. CDR1 and CDR2 (germline): DFQATT, SNEGSKA (reference sequence). CDR3 in amino acids: CSARRTTRYNEQFF. In DNA, the CDR3 is TGCAGTGCTAGGCGGACAACCCGATACAATGAGCAGTTCTTC.

This clonotype was detected only a few times. The rearrangement joins TRBV11-2 to TRBJ2-3; D may match TRBD1 or TRBD2 (6 bases each). Per germline, CDR1 SGHAT and CDR2 FQNNGV. The CDR3 runs 11 residues. Trimming stripped 0 bases from V and 12 bases from J, with 7 bases between. The CDR3 here is CASSLEGGQYF. CDR3 DNA: TGTGCCAGCAGCTTAGAGGGGGGCCAGTATTTT. The whole variable domain, remainder taken from reference TRBV11-2 and TRBJ2-3, is EAGVAQSPRYKIIEKRQSVAFWCNPISGHATLYWYQQILGQGPKLLIQFQNNGVVDDSQLPKDRFSAERLKGVDSTLKIQPAKLEDSAVYLCASSLEGGQYFGPGTRLTVL.

This clonotype was recorded a few times. This rearrangement joins TRBV27 to TRBJ1-5, with TRBD1 matching over 7 bases. The CDR3 runs 16 residues. Germline V lookup: CDR1 MNHEY, CDR2 SMNVEV (reference sequence). V dropped 5 bases and J dropped 0; count of bases not matched to a gene: 7. CDR3 protein: CASSPRQGHSNQPQHF. The CDR3 nucleotides are TGTGCCAGCAGTCCCAGACAGGGCCATAGCAATCAGCCCCAGCATTTT.

This clonotype was recorded a few times. The rearrangement links TRBV4-1 to TRBJ2-7; 10 bases align to TRBD1. This CDR3 has 16 residues. Germline trimming cut 6 bases from V and 4 bases from J; bases unmatched to any gene: 12. Looked up from germline, CDR1 is MGHRA and CDR2 is YSYEKL. CDR3 in amino acids: CASRRRMGQGQYEQYF. DNA of the CDR3: TGCGCCAGCAGACGCAGAATGGGACAGGGGCAGTACGAGCAGTACTTC.

The rearrangement uses TRBV10-1 and TRBJ2-3; perhaps TRBD1 as D (5 bases). Per germline, CDR1 WNHNN and CDR2 SYGVQD (reference sequence). This CDR3 has 12 amino acids. V shed 6 bases and J shed 6 bases, with 10 bases lying between them. The chain's CDR3 is CASRDNRDTQYF. As DNA, the CDR3 is TGCGCCAGCAGGGACAACAGGGATACGCAGTATTTT.

The rearrangement joins TRBV4-1 to TRBJ1-1, with D unresolved. This CDR3 has 12 residues. Germline values: CDR1 MGHRA, CDR2 YSYEKL. With 3 bases removed from V and 10 bases from J, the gap between germline ends came to 12 bases. Here the CDR3 reads CASSQLGEAAFF. The CDR3 DNA is TGCGCCAGCAGCCAGCTGGGAGAGGCAGCTTTCTTT.